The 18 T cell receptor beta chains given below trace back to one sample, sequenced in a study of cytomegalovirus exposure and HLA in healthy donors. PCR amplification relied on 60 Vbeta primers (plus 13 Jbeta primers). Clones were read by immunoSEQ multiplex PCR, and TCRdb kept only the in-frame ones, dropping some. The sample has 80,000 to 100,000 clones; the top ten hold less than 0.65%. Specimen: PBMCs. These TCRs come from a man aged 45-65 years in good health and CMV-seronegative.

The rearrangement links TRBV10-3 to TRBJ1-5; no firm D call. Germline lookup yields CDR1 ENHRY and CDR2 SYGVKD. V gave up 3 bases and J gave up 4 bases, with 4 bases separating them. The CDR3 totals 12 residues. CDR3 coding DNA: TGTGCCATCAGTGACGGGAATCAGCCCCAGCATTTT. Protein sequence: CAISDGNQPQHF.

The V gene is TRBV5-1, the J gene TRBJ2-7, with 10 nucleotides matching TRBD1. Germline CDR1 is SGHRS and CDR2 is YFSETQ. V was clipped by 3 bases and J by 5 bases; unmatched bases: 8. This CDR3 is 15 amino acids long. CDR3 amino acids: CASSSGGTGVNEQYF. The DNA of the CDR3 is TGCGCCAGCAGCTCAGGAGGGACAGGGGTGAACGAGCAGTACTTC.

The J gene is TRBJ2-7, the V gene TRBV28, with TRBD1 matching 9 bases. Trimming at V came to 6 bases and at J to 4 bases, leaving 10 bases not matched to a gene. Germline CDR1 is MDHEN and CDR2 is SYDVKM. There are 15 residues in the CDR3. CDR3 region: CASRGSPGQGYEQYF. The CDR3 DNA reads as TGTGCCAGCAGAGGGTCCCCGGGACAGGGTTACGAGCAGTACTTC.

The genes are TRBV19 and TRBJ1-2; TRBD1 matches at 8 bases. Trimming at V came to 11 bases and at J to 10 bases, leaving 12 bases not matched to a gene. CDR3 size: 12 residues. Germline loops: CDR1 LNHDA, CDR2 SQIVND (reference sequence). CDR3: CAGRDRYMDYTF. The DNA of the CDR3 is TGTGCCGGCCGGGACAGGTATATGGACTACACCTTC.

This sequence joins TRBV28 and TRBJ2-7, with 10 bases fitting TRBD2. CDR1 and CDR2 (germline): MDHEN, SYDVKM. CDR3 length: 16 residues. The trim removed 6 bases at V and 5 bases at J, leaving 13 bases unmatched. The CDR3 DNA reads TGTGCCAGCAGCTCCGGAGCGGGAGGGAGATTGCACGAGCAGTACTTC. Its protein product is CASSSGAGGRLHEQYF. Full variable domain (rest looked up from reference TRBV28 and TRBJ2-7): DVKVTQSSRYLVKRTGEKVFLECVQDMDHENMFWYRQDPGLGLRLIYFSYDVKMKEKGDIPEGYSVSREKKERFSLILESASTNQTSMYLCASSSGAGGRLHEQYFGPGTRLTVT.

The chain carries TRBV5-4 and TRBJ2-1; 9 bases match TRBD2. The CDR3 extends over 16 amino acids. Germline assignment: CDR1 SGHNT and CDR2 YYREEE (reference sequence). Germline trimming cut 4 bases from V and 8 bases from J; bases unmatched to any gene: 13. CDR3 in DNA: TGTGCCAGCAGCCGATATAGCGGGGGTCCCCGGGATGAGCAGTTCTTC. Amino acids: CASSRYSGGPRDEQFF.

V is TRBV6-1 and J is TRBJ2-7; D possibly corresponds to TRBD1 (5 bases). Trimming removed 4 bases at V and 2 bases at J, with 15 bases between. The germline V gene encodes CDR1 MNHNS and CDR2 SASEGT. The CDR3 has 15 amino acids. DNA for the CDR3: TGTGCCAGCAGTGGAGTCTCCCAGGGTCCCTACGAGCAGTACTTC. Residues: CASSGVSQGPYEQYF.

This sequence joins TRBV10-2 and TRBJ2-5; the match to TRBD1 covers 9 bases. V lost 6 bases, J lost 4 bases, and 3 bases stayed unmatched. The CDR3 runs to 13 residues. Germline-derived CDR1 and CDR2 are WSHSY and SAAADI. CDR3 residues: CASSGTGRETQYF. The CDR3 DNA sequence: TGCGCCAGCAGCGGGACAGGGCGAGAGACCCAGTACTTC.

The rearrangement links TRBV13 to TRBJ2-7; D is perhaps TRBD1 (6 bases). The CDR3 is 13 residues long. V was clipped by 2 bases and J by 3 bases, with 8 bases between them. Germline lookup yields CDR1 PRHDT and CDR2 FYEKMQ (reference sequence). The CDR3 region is CASSLQGHYEQYF. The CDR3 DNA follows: TGTGCCAGCAGCTTACAGGGGCACTACGAGCAGTACTTC. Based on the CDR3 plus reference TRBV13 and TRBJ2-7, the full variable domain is AAGVIQSPRHLIKEKRETATLKCYPIPRHDTVYWYQQGPGQDPQFLISFYEKMQSDKGSIPDRFSAQQFSDYHSELNMSSLELGDSALYFCASSLQGHYEQYFGPGTRLTVT.

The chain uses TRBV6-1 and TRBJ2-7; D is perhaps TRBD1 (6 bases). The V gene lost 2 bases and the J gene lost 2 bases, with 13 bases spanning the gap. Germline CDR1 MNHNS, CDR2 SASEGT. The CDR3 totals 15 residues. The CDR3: CASSEIWGHPYEQYF. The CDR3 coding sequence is TGTGCCAGCAGTGAAATCTGGGGACACCCCTACGAGCAGTACTTC.

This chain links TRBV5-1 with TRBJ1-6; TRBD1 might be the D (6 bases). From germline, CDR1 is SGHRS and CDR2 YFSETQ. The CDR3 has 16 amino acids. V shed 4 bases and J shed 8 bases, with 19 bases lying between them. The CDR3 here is CASSLRAGVIDSPLHF. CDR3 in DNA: TGCGCCAGCAGCCTGAGGGCAGGGGTAATTGATTCACCCCTCCACTTT.

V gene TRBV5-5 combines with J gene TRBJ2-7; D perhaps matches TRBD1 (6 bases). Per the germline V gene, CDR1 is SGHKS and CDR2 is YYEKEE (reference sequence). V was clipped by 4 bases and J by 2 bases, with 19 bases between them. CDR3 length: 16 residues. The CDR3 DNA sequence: TGTGCCAGCAGCCCGAGTTGGGCAGGGGTCACCTACGAGCAGTACTTC. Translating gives CASSPSWAGVTYEQYF.

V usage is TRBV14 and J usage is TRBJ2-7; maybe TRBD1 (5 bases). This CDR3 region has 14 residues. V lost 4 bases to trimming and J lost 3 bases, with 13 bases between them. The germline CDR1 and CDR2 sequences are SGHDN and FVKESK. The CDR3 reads CASSPRQMVYEQYF. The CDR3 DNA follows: TGTGCCAGCAGCCCAAGACAGATGGTCTACGAGCAGTACTTC. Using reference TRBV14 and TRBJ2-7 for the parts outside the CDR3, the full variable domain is EAGVTQFPSHSVIEKGQTVTLRCDPISGHDNLYWYRRVMGKEIKFLLHFVKESKQDESGMPNNRFLAERTGGTYSTLKVQPAELEDSGVYFCASSPRQMVYEQYFGPGTRLTVT.

CDR3 region: CASSRGGAGGELFF. The CDR3 nucleotides read TGTGCCAGTAGTAGAGGGGGCGCGGGCGGGGAGCTGTTTTTT. The chain links TRBV19 to TRBJ2-2, with TRBD1 identical over 7 bases. Germline loops: CDR1 LNHDA, CDR2 SQIVND (reference sequence). The V segment lost 4 bases and the J segment 7 bases; nucleotides outside the gene matches: 6. This CDR3 region has 14 residues.

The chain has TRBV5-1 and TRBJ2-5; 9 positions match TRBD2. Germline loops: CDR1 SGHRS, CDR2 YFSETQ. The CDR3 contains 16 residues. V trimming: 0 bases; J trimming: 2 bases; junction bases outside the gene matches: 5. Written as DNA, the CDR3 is TGCGCCAGCAGCTTGGGGTCCAGCGGGGGGCAAGAGACCCAGTACTTC. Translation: CASSLGSSGGQETQYF.

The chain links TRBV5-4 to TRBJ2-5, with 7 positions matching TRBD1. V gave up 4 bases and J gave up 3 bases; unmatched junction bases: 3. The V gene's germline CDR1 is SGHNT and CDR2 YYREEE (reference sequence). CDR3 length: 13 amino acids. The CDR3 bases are TGTGCCAGCAGCCGGACAGGTGAAGAGACCCAGTACTTC. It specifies CASSRTGEETQYF.

DNA for the CDR3: TGTGCCAGCAGTGAACCAACGCGAGGGATCTATGGCTACACCTTC. Protein sequence: CASSEPTRGIYGYTF. J is TRBJ1-2 and V is TRBV6-1; D is unresolved. V lost 2 bases and J lost 4, with 14 bases in between. CDR3 size: 15 residues. Germline-derived CDR1 and CDR2 are MNHNS and SASEGT.

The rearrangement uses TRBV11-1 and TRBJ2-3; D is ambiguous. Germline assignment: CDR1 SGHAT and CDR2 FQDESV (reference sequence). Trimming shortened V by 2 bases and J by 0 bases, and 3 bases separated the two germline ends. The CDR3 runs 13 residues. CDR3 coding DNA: TGTGCCAGCAGCTTACAAAGCACAGATACGCAGTATTTT. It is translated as CASSLQSTDTQYF.